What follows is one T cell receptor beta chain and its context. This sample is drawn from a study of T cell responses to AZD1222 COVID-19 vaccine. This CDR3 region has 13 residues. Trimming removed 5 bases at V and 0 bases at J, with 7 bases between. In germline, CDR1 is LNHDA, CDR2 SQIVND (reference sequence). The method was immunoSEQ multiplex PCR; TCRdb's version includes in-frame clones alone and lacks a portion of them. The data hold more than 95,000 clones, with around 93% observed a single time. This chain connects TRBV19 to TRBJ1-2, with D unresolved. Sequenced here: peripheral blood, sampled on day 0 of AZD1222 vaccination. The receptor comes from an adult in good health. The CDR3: CASSGSANYGYTF. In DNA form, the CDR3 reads TGTGCCAGTAGTGGTTCTGCTAACTATGGCTACACCTTC.